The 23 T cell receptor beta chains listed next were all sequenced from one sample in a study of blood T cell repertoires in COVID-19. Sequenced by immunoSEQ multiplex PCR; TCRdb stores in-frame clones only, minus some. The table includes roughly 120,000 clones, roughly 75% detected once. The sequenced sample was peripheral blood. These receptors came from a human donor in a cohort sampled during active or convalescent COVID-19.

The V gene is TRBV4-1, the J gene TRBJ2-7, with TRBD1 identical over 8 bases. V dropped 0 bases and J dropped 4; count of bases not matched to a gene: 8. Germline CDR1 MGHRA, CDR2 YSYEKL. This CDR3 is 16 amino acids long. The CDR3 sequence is CASSQETGGKLYEQYF. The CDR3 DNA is TGCGCCAGCAGCCAAGAAACAGGGGGGAAATTGTACGAGCAGTACTTC.

The CDR3, as DNA: TGCAGCGTAAACCTATTAGAATCCCGAAACTATGGCTACACCTTC. Protein sequence: CSVNLLESRNYGYTF. The J gene is TRBJ1-2, the V gene TRBV29-1; D is unresolved. In germline, CDR1 is SQVTM, CDR2 ANQGSEA. The length of the CDR3 is 15 residues. Trimming took off 6 bases at V and 2 bases at J, with 19 bases between the two ends.

The CDR3 region has the DNA TGTGCCAGCAGTCCATTCTATGGCTACACCTTC. It translates to CASSPFYGYTF. V gene TRBV6-6 combines with J gene TRBJ1-2; the D is unclear. The CDR3 consists of 11 residues. V shed 5 bases and J shed 4 bases, with 5 bases lying between them. Germline values: CDR1 MNHNY, CDR2 SVGAGI (reference sequence).

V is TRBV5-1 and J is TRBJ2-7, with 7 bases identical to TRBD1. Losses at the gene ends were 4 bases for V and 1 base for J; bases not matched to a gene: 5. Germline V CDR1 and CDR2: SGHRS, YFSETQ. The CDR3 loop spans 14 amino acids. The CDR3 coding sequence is TGCGCCAGCAGCCAGCAGACAGGGTCCTACGAGCAGTACTTC. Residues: CASSQQTGSYEQYF.

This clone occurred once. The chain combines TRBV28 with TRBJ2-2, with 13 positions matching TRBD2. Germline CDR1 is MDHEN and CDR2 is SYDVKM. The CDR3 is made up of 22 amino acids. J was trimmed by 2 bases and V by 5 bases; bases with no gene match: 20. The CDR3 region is CASSLTGTSGVNQRGNTGELFF. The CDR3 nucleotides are TGTGCCAGCAGTCTCACCGGGACTAGCGGGGTAAACCAACGAGGAAACACCGGGGAGCTGTTTTTT.

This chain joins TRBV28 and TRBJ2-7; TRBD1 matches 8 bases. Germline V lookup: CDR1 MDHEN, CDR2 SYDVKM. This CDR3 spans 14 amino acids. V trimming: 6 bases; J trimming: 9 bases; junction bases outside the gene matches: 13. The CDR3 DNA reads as TGTGCCAGCAGCGCCGACCTACAGGGGGACGGGCAGTACTTC. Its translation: CASSADLQGDGQYF.

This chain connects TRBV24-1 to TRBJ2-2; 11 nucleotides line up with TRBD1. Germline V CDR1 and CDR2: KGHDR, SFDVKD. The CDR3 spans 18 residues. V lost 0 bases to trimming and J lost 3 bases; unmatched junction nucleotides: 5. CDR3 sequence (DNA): TGTGCCACCAGTGATTTGGGACAGGGGGCACGGTACACCGGGGAGCTGTTTTTT. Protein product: CATSDLGQGARYTGELFF.

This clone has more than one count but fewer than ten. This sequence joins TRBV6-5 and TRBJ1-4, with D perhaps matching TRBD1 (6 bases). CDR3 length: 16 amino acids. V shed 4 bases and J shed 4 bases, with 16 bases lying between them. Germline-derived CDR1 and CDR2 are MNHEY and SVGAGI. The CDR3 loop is CASSLKGQRYNEKLFF. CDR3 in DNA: TGTGCCAGCAGTTTAAAAGGACAGCGGTATAATGAAAAACTGTTTTTT.

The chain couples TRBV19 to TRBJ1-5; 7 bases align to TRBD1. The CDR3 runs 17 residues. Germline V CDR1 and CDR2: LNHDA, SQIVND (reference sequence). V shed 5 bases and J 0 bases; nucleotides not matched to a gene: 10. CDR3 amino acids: CASSFRDRYNSNQPQHF. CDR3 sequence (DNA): TGTGCCAGTAGTTTCCGGGACAGATATAATAGCAATCAGCCCCAGCATTTT.

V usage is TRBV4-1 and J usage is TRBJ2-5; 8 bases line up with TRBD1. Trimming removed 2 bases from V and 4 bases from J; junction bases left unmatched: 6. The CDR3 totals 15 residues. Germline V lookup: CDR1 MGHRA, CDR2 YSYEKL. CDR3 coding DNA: TGCGCCAGCAGCCAAATCCGGACAGGGCGAGAGACCCAGTACTTC. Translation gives CASSQIRTGRETQYF.

The CDR3 here is CATSFRSNQPQHF. CDR3 DNA: TGTGCCACCAGCTTCAGGTCCAATCAGCCCCAGCATTTT. The chain combines TRBV15 with TRBJ1-5; no clear D. The V and J ends lost 5 bases and 3 bases respectively, with 8 bases between them. Germline-derived CDR1 and CDR2 are LNHNV and YYDKDF (reference sequence). This CDR3 comprises 13 residues.

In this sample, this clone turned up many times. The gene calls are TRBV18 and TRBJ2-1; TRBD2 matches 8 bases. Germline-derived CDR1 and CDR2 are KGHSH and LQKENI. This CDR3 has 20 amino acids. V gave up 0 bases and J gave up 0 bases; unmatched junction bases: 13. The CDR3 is CASSPPFQLADPSSYNEQFF. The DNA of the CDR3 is TGTGCCAGCTCACCACCGTTTCAACTAGCGGACCCGAGCTCCTACAATGAGCAGTTCTTC.

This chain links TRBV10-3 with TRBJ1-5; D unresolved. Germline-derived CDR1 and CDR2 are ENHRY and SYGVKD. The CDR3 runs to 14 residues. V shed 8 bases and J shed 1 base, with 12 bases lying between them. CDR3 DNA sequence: TGTGCCATCGGACTCTCGGGAAGCAATCAGCCCCAGCATTTT. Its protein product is CAIGLSGSNQPQHF.

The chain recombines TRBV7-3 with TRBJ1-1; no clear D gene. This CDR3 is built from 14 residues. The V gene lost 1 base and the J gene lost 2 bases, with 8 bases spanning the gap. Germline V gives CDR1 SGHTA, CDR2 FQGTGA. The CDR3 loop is CASSLSGGNTEAFF. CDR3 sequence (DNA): TGTGCCAGCAGCTTAAGTGGCGGAAACACTGAAGCTTTCTTT.

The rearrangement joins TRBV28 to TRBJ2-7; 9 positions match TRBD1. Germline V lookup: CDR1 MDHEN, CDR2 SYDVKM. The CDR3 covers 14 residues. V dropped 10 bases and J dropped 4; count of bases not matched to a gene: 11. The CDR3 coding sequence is TGTGCCATCCGACAAACCGGGACAGGGTACGAGCAGTACTTC. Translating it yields CAIRQTGTGYEQYF.

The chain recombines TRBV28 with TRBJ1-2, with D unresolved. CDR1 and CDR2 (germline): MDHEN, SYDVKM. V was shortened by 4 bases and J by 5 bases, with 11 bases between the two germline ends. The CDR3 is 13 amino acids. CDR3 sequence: CASSSTLTYGYTF. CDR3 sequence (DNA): TGTGCCAGCAGTTCTACGCTAACTTATGGCTACACCTTC.

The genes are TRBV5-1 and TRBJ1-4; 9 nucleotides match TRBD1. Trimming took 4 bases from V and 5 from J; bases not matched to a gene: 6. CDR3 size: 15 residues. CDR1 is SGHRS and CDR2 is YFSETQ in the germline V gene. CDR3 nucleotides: TGCGCCAGCAGCCCTAGGGACAGGGTGAATGAAAAACTGTTTTTT. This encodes CASSPRDRVNEKLFF.

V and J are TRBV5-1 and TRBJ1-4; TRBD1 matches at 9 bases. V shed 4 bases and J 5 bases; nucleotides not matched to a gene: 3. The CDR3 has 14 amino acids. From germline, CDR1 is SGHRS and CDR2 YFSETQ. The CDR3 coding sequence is TGCGCCAGCAGCCCGGGACAGGGCAATGAAAAACTGTTTTTT. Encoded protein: CASSPGQGNEKLFF.

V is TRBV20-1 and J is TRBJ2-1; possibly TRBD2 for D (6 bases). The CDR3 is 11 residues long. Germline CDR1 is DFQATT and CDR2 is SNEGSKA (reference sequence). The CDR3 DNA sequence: TGCACCGGAGGGTCCTACAATGAGCAGTTCTTC. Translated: CTGGSYNEQFF.

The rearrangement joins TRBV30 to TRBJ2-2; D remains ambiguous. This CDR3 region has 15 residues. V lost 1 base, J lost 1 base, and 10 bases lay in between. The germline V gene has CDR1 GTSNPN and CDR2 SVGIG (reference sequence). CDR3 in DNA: TGTGCCTGGAGTGGTGGTAGAAGGAACACCGGGGAGCTGTTTTTT. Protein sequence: CAWSGGRRNTGELFF.

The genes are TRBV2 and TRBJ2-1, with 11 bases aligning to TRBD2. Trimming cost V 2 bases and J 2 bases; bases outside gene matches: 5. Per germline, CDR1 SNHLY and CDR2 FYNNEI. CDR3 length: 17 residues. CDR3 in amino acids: CASSEPSGGTTYNEQFF. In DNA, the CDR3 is TGTGCCAGCAGTGAACCTAGCGGGGGGACCACCTACAATGAGCAGTTCTTC.

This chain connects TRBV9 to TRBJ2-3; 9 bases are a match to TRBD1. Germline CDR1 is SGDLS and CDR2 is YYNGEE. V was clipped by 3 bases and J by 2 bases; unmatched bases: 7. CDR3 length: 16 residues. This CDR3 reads CASSDDRGVLTDTQYF. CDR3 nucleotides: TGTGCCAGCAGCGATGACAGGGGGGTGCTCACAGATACGCAGTATTTT.

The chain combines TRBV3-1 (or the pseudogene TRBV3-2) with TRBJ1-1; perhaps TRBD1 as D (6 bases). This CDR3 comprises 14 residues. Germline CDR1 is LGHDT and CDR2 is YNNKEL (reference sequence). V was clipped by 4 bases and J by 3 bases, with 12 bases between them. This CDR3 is CASSPRGRYTEAFF. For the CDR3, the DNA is TGTGCCAGCAGCCCCAGGGGAAGGTACACTGAAGCTTTCTTT.